This T cell receptor (beta chain) was identified in a study of T cells in Graves' hyperthyroidism and ophthalmopathy (dated by TCRdb to about 2019). At the level of the whole study: To identify distinguishing TCR V-J signatures, a discovery cohort of 90 to 100 patients was used, comprising roughly 45 with Graves' ophthalmopathy and 57 with stable Graves' hyperthyroidism. Prospective prediction of ophthalmopathy was tested in an independent validation cohort consisting of some 19 hyperthyroidism patients and approximately 16 patients who later progressed to ophthalmopathy. The approximately 100 discovery patients were divided at random into training and test sets in a 7:3 ratio. The study also compared thyroid tissue and blood T-cell repertoires from 5 to 7 Graves' hyperthyroidism patients. After sampling, hyperthyroidism patients received methimazole starting at 30 mg daily, and ophthalmopathy patients received high-dose intravenous methylprednisolone. The paper reports TCR Vbeta CDR3 sequencing of some 140 peripheral blood samples: around 45 ophthalmopathy, fewer than 85 hyperthyroidism and 17 progressor patients. The investigation overall reported the following: A model built on a 13 V-J signature distinguished ophthalmopathy from stable hyperthyroidism, reaching around 87% sensitivity and 81.08% specificity in cross-validation and 80%/75% in testing. Most expanded thyroid clonotypes (frequency above 0.001) were also detected in blood, suggesting blood repertoires may reflect thyroid immune responses. Sample size was not statistically predetermined, and investigators were not blinded to group allocation. In validation, progression to ophthalmopathy was predicted by the model with 70% to 71% sensitivity and just over 72% specificity, a median of about 6.4 months before onset.

Stable Graves' hyperthyroidism was defined as no progression to ophthalmopathy during 18 months of follow-up. Hyperthyroidism patients were newly diagnosed, had a disease duration of under 2 months, and were aged 18 to 65 years. Patients with uncontrolled infections, other autoimmune diseases, pregnancy or lactation were excluded. Diagnoses relied on clinical symptoms, serum thyroxine and TRAb, thyroid ultrasound and orbital computed tomography. Trizol reagent was used to extract total RNA, and RNA quality was then checked on an Agilent 2100 Bioanalyzer. This clonotype was counted ten times or more. The antigen it recognizes is unknown. No base-level quality is on record; no much larger clone is a single base apart. TCR beta CDR3 regions were amplified from RNA transcripts. The first round of RT-PCR for the TCR CDR3 was performed with the HTBI primer set and the Qiagen OneStep RT-PCR kit. Libraries were constructed in a second round of multiplex PCR, after which size selection and purification were performed. The libraries were sequenced on an Illumina HiSeq2000 using paired-end 100 bp reads. In the source study's methods: SOAPnuke was used to process the raw data, throwing out any read that contained adapters or uncalled bases, had a mean Phred below 15, or lacked an exact constant-primer or identifier match. High-quality paired reads were merged with COPE v1.2.5, and unique nucleotide sequences were defined as clonotypes. MiTCR v1.1 was used to align the clonotypes against IMGT TRBV, TRBD and TRBJ reference segments. The analysis included only V-J combinations with a frequency above 0.0001, which together covered approximately 99% of the repertoires. A TCS score was defined as the ratio between F50 (clonal expansion) and ExV (chaos), using BLOSUM62-based TCRdist between CDR3 peptides within each V-J. Welch's t-statistics and random forest reduced roughly 500 V-J features to 13, which were used in a naive Bayes classifier (R e1071). The similarity between thyroid and blood repertoires was quantified using the Morisita-Horn index. In TCRdb, the public reads were trimmed at Q25 with fastp and aligned with MiXCR, with productive beta chains retained. A single entry per CDR3 protein holds the most common genes and DNA from its merged rows. It is TCRdb's table, rather than the study itself, that gives the V and J calls and clone size. The sample records a few hundred thousand distinct CDR3 sequences, more than 45% of which are singletons. The ten biggest clones cover about 8.3% of the sample.

The germline V gene gives CDR1 as SGHTA and CDR2 as FQGTGA. V is clipped by 2 bases and J by 6 bases, and the sequence between their germline boundaries is 16 bases long. Taken from cysteine to phenylalanine, the CDR3 has 15 residues. Only the CDR3 DNA is retained, 45 bases long and in frame from the first base. This TCR came from a woman aged 18-35 years with Graves' hyperthyroidism. What was sequenced was peripheral blood or thyroid tissue (not recorded which). The chain links TRBV7-3 with TRBJ1-2; the D gene is perhaps TRBD1, from 5 matching bases. The bases are TGTGCCAGCAGCTTATCCCCGGGGGGAGAAAATGGCTACACCTTC. It codes for CASSLSPGGENGYTF.